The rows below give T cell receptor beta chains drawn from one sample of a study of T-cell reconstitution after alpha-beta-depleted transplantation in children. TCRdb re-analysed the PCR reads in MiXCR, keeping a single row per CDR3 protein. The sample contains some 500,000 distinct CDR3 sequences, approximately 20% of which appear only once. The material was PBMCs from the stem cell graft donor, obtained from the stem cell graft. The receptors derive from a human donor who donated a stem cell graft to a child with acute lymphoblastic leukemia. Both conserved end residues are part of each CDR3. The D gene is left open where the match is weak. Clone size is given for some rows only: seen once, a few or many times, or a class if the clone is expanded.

cdr3_nt: TGTGCCAGCAGCTCAGGACCCGCTCCTACCTACGAGCAGTACTTC
cdr3_aa: CASSSGPAPTYEQYF
v_call: TRBV7-3
d_call: NA
clone_size: few
j_call: TRBJ2-7

cdr3_nt: TGCAGCGTTGGCCGGACGGCCGGCAATGAGCAGTTCTTC
cdr3_aa: CSVGRTAGNEQFF
v_call: TRBV29-1
d_call: NA
clone_size: NA
j_call: TRBJ2-1

cdr3_nt: TGCGCCAGCAGCTTGGGGGCCAGCCCGGGGTCCGGGGAGCTGTTTTTT
cdr3_aa: CASSLGASPGSGELFF
v_call: TRBV5-1
d_call: NA
clone_size: few
j_call: TRBJ2-2

cdr3_nt: TGTGCCAGCAGCGCCGCCGATGAGCAGTTCTTC
cdr3_aa: CASSAADEQFF
v_call: TRBV9
d_call: NA
clone_size: many
j_call: TRBJ2-1

cdr3_nt: TGTGCCAGCAGCTTACCCCTAGCGGGAACTCAGTACTTC
cdr3_aa: CASSLPLAGTQYF
v_call: TRBV7-6
d_call: TRBD2
clone_size: few
j_call: TRBJ2-4

cdr3_nt: TGTGCCAGCAGTCCCGGGGGGACAGTGCTATCTGGCTACACCTTC
cdr3_aa: CASSPGGTVLSGYTF
v_call: TRBV28
d_call: TRBD1
clone_size: few
j_call: TRBJ1-2

cdr3_nt: TGCGCCAGCAGCTTCTCGACAGGGGACCAAGAGACCCAGTACTTC
cdr3_aa: CASSFSTGDQETQYF
v_call: TRBV5-1
d_call: TRBD1
clone_size: NA
j_call: TRBJ2-5

cdr3_nt: TGCGCCAGCAGGAGCGAGGGAGGGCATCTAGCCAAAAACATTCAGTACTTC
cdr3_aa: CASRSEGGHLAKNIQYF
v_call: TRBV5-1
d_call: TRBD2
clone_size: few
j_call: TRBJ2-4

cdr3_nt: TGTGCCAGCCGGGAGGCGTTGGGCAATCAGCCCCAGCATTTT
cdr3_aa: CASREALGNQPQHF
v_call: TRBV27
d_call: NA
clone_size: NA
j_call: TRBJ1-5

cdr3_nt: TGTGCCAGCAGTTTCGAGAGCTCCTATAATTCACCCCTCCACTTT
cdr3_aa: CASSFESSYNSPLHF
v_call: TRBV12-3/TRBV12-4
d_call: NA
clone_size: few
j_call: TRBJ1-6

cdr3_nt: TGTGCCAGCAGCCCTCCTCGGGGTCACGGGGAGCTGTTTTTT
cdr3_aa: CASSPPRGHGELFF
v_call: TRBV9
d_call: NA
clone_size: NA
j_call: TRBJ2-2

cdr3_nt: TGTGCCAGCAGCTTAGCCGGGGACGGTAGCAATGAGCAGTTCTTC
cdr3_aa: CASSLAGDGSNEQFF
v_call: TRBV7-2
d_call: NA
clone_size: few
j_call: TRBJ2-1

cdr3_nt: TGTGCCAGCTCACCCTACGGGACTGGGTCCTACAATGAGCAGTTCTTC
cdr3_aa: CASSPYGTGSYNEQFF
v_call: TRBV18
d_call: NA
clone_size: many
j_call: TRBJ2-1

cdr3_nt: TGTGCCAGCAGCTCTCCCGGGACAGGGGGGTGGTACGAGCAGTACTTC
cdr3_aa: CASSSPGTGGWYEQYF
v_call: TRBV7-2
d_call: TRBD1
clone_size: few
j_call: TRBJ2-7

cdr3_nt: TGCGCCAGCAGCCTAGAGGGGTCAACCCATCAGCCCCAGCATTTT
cdr3_aa: CASSLEGSTHQPQHF
v_call: TRBV5-1
d_call: NA
clone_size: NA
j_call: TRBJ1-5

cdr3_nt: TGTGCCAGCAGCTTCAAACGAGACTCGCGGCGCACAGATACGCAGTATTTT
cdr3_aa: CASSFKRDSRRTDTQYF
v_call: TRBV7-2
d_call: NA
clone_size: few
j_call: TRBJ2-3

cdr3_nt: TGTGCCAGCAGTAGCAGGTATAGCGGGAGGATCAGTAATGAGCAGTTCTTC
cdr3_aa: CASSSRYSGRISNEQFF
v_call: TRBV12-3/TRBV12-4
d_call: TRBD2
clone_size: once
j_call: TRBJ2-1

cdr3_nt: TGTGCCATCCCGGGACTAGCGGGAGAGAATGAGCAGTTCTTC
cdr3_aa: CAIPGLAGENEQFF
v_call: TRBV12-3/TRBV12-4
d_call: TRBD2
clone_size: many
j_call: TRBJ2-1

cdr3_nt: TGTGCCAGCAGCTTGGCCGTCGGTTATAATTCACCCCTCCACTTT
cdr3_aa: CASSLAVGYNSPLHF
v_call: TRBV5-6
d_call: NA
clone_size: few
j_call: TRBJ1-6

cdr3_nt: TGTGCCAGCAGTACAGCCCAGGCCCTCCTAGCGACCTACAATGAGCAGTTCTTC
cdr3_aa: CASSTAQALLATYNEQFF
v_call: TRBV7-8
d_call: NA
clone_size: NA
j_call: TRBJ2-1

cdr3_nt: TGTGCCAGCCGTGGGAGGACAGGGGATCAGCCCCAGCATTTT
cdr3_aa: CASRGRTGDQPQHF
v_call: TRBV12-3/TRBV12-4
d_call: TRBD1
clone_size: few
j_call: TRBJ1-5

cdr3_nt: TGTGCCTGCAGTCCTTGGGTTTCGAACTATGGCTACACCTTC
cdr3_aa: CACSPWVSNYGYTF
v_call: TRBV12-3/TRBV12-4
d_call: NA
clone_size: NA
j_call: TRBJ1-2

cdr3_nt: TGCGCCAGCAGCTTGGCAACGTGTGAGCAGTACTTC
cdr3_aa: CASSLATCEQYF
v_call: TRBV5-1
d_call: NA
clone_size: few
j_call: TRBJ2-7

cdr3_nt: TGTGCCAGCTCCGCCTCACCCACAGGGCTAACTGAAAAACTGTTTTTT
cdr3_aa: CASSASPTGLTEKLFF
v_call: TRBV18
d_call: NA
clone_size: NA
j_call: TRBJ1-4

cdr3_nt: TGCGCCAACATAGCGGTAACAAGCACAGATACGCAGTATTTT
cdr3_aa: CANIAVTSTDTQYF
v_call: TRBV5-1
d_call: NA
clone_size: NA
j_call: TRBJ2-3

cdr3_nt: TGTGCCAGCAGCCAAGATCTTAGGGGCTCCTACAATGAGCAGTTCTTC
cdr3_aa: CASSQDLRGSYNEQFF
v_call: TRBV3-1
d_call: NA
clone_size: NA
j_call: TRBJ2-1

cdr3_nt: TGTGCCAGCAGCTTAGGCCTAGCGGGAGGCCGGGTAAATGAGCAGTTCTTC
cdr3_aa: CASSLGLAGGRVNEQFF
v_call: TRBV7-2
d_call: TRBD2
clone_size: few
j_call: TRBJ2-1

cdr3_nt: TGTGCCAGCGGCGCTTCTAGAGGGGCCTCCTACGAGCAGTACTTC
cdr3_aa: CASGASRGASYEQYF
v_call: TRBV15
d_call: NA
clone_size: NA
j_call: TRBJ2-7

cdr3_nt: TGTGCCAGCAGCCTAGACGGACGCCCCAACGTCCTGACTTTC
cdr3_aa: CASSLDGRPNVLTF
v_call: TRBV7-3
d_call: NA
clone_size: NA
j_call: TRBJ2-6

cdr3_nt: TGTGCCAGCAGTTTGTGGGGGGAACAAGAGACCCAGTACTTC
cdr3_aa: CASSLWGEQETQYF
v_call: TRBV12-3/TRBV12-4
d_call: NA
clone_size: few
j_call: TRBJ2-5

cdr3_nt: TGTGCCAGCAGTTTCCCGGGACAGTGCTACACCGGGGAGCTGTTTTTT
cdr3_aa: CASSFPGQCYTGELFF
v_call: TRBV6-7
d_call: TRBD1
clone_size: few
j_call: TRBJ2-2

cdr3_nt: TGTGCCAGCAGCCCTGAATATACTGAAGCTTTCTTT
cdr3_aa: CASSPEYTEAFF
v_call: TRBV7-9
d_call: NA
clone_size: few
j_call: TRBJ1-1

cdr3_nt: TGTGCCAGCAGCACCCCTTCCGGGTACATGAACACTGAAGCTTTCTTT
cdr3_aa: CASSTPSGYMNTEAFF
v_call: TRBV12-3/TRBV12-4
d_call: NA
clone_size: NA
j_call: TRBJ1-1

cdr3_nt: TGTGCCATCAGTGAGTTGGACGGGACCTACGAGCAGTACTTC
cdr3_aa: CAISELDGTYEQYF
v_call: TRBV10-3
d_call: NA
clone_size: NA
j_call: TRBJ2-7

cdr3_nt: TGCAGCGTTGACCAGGGGACAGATACGCAGTATTTT
cdr3_aa: CSVDQGTDTQYF
v_call: TRBV29-1
d_call: NA
clone_size: NA
j_call: TRBJ2-3

cdr3_nt: TGCGCCAGCAGACGGGGAGACGGGGGGCGCGTTGGCTACACCTTC
cdr3_aa: CASRRGDGGRVGYTF
v_call: TRBV5-1
d_call: NA
clone_size: few
j_call: TRBJ1-2

cdr3_nt: TGCGCCAGCAGTGACCTCTTTGCGACAGGGAGGCACACTGAAGCTTTCTTT
cdr3_aa: CASSDLFATGRHTEAFF
v_call: TRBV10-2
d_call: TRBD1
clone_size: NA
j_call: TRBJ1-1

cdr3_nt: TGTGCCAGCATATCTAGCGGGACAAGATATAGGGGGAATGAGCAGTTCTTC
cdr3_aa: CASISSGTRYRGNEQFF
v_call: TRBV7-7
d_call: TRBD2
clone_size: NA
j_call: TRBJ2-1

cdr3_nt: TGTGCCAGCAGCTCTCTACAGGGTCCCTCCTACGAGCAGTACTTC
cdr3_aa: CASSSLQGPSYEQYF
v_call: TRBV7-8
d_call: NA
clone_size: many
j_call: TRBJ2-7

cdr3_nt: TGCGCCAGCAGCTTGGGAAGCGGAACCCAGCCGCAGTTCTTC
cdr3_aa: CASSLGSGTQPQFF
v_call: TRBV5-1
d_call: NA
clone_size: few
j_call: TRBJ2-1

cdr3_nt: TGTGCCAGCAGCATAGCCTCGGACGAGCAGTACTTC
cdr3_aa: CASSIASDEQYF
v_call: TRBV7-9
d_call: NA
clone_size: NA
j_call: TRBJ2-7

cdr3_nt: TGTGCCAGCAGTTTGAGTGTAGGGGGGAGCGAGCAGTTCTTC
cdr3_aa: CASSLSVGGSEQFF
v_call: TRBV12-3/TRBV12-4
d_call: NA
clone_size: NA
j_call: TRBJ2-1

cdr3_nt: TGTGCCAGCAGCAAGAGGTCCGGACAGGGCTACGAGCAGTACTTC
cdr3_aa: CASSKRSGQGYEQYF
v_call: TRBV21-1
d_call: NA
clone_size: NA
j_call: TRBJ2-7

cdr3_nt: TGTGCCAGCACATGGACAGGGATGAACACTGAAGCTTTCTTT
cdr3_aa: CASTWTGMNTEAFF
v_call: TRBV12-3/TRBV12-4
d_call: TRBD1
clone_size: few
j_call: TRBJ1-1

cdr3_nt: TGTGCCAGCAGTTTAGGCGGGACTAGCGGGAGATGGGGGCAGTTCTTC
cdr3_aa: CASSLGGTSGRWGQFF
v_call: TRBV12-3/TRBV12-4
d_call: TRBD2
clone_size: NA
j_call: TRBJ2-1

cdr3_nt: TGCAGTGCTAGACTAGCGGGAGGGCGACTGACCGGGGAGCTGTTTTTT
cdr3_aa: CSARLAGGRLTGELFF
v_call: TRBV20-1
d_call: TRBD2
clone_size: NA
j_call: TRBJ2-2

cdr3_nt: TGCGCCAGCAGACCGGGCAGGGCTTATAGCAATCAGCCCCAGCATTTT
cdr3_aa: CASRPGRAYSNQPQHF
v_call: TRBV4-1
d_call: NA
clone_size: few
j_call: TRBJ1-5

cdr3_nt: TGCGCCAGCAGCTTGGCCCTGAGCGGGAGCACCGGGGAGCTGTTTTTT
cdr3_aa: CASSLALSGSTGELFF
v_call: TRBV5-1
d_call: TRBD2
clone_size: many
j_call: TRBJ2-2

cdr3_nt: TGCAGTGCTCCCGACAGAGACTACGAGCAGTACTTC
cdr3_aa: CSAPDRDYEQYF
v_call: TRBV20-1
d_call: NA
clone_size: NA
j_call: TRBJ2-7

cdr3_nt: TGTGCCAGCAGTTTCGGGTGGGCCACCGGGGAGCTGTTTTTT
cdr3_aa: CASSFGWATGELFF
v_call: TRBV12-3/TRBV12-4
d_call: NA
clone_size: NA
j_call: TRBJ2-2

cdr3_nt: TGCAGCGTTGACACAGGTCCCTACGAGCAGTACTTC
cdr3_aa: CSVDTGPYEQYF
v_call: TRBV29-1
d_call: NA
clone_size: few
j_call: TRBJ2-7

cdr3_nt: TGTGCCAGCAGCTTCGGGACACCGAGCTCCTACGAGCAGTACTTC
cdr3_aa: CASSFGTPSSYEQYF
v_call: TRBV13
d_call: NA
clone_size: once
j_call: TRBJ2-7

cdr3_nt: TGTGCCAGCAGCTTAGCCCTAGCTGCCGGGGAGCTGTTTTTT
cdr3_aa: CASSLALAAGELFF
v_call: TRBV7-2
d_call: NA
clone_size: many
j_call: TRBJ2-2

cdr3_nt: TGCAGTGCGACGTCCGGGACAGGGCCGCTCGGGACCTTC
cdr3_aa: CSATSGTGPLGTF
v_call: TRBV20-1
d_call: TRBD1
clone_size: few
j_call: TRBJ1-2

cdr3_nt: TGCGCCAGCAGCTTTACAGACAGTAACAATGAGCAGTTCTTC
cdr3_aa: CASSFTDSNNEQFF
v_call: TRBV5-1
d_call: NA
clone_size: many
j_call: TRBJ2-1

cdr3_nt: TGTGCCAGCAGCCAAGATTCGGACAGGGTAAACTTC
cdr3_aa: CASSQDSDRVNF
v_call: TRBV3-1
d_call: TRBD1
clone_size: NA
j_call: TRBJ2-4

cdr3_nt: TGTGCCAGCAGCCCTCAGGCGGGACACACTGAAGCTTTCTTT
cdr3_aa: CASSPQAGHTEAFF
v_call: TRBV12-3/TRBV12-4
d_call: NA
clone_size: NA
j_call: TRBJ1-1

cdr3_nt: TGCAGTGCAAGCCCCAACTATGGCTACACCTTC
cdr3_aa: CSASPNYGYTF
v_call: TRBV20-1
d_call: NA
clone_size: NA
j_call: TRBJ1-2

cdr3_nt: TGTGCCAGCAGCTTGTGGGGCATCGTTTCCATTCCCAAGTACTTC
cdr3_aa: CASSLWGIVSIPKYF
v_call: TRBV5-4
d_call: NA
clone_size: NA
j_call: TRBJ2-5

cdr3_nt: TGCGCCAGCAGCCAAGCTACAGGGGCTGCAACTAATGAAAAACTGTTTTTT
cdr3_aa: CASSQATGAATNEKLFF
v_call: TRBV4-1
d_call: TRBD1
clone_size: NA
j_call: TRBJ1-4